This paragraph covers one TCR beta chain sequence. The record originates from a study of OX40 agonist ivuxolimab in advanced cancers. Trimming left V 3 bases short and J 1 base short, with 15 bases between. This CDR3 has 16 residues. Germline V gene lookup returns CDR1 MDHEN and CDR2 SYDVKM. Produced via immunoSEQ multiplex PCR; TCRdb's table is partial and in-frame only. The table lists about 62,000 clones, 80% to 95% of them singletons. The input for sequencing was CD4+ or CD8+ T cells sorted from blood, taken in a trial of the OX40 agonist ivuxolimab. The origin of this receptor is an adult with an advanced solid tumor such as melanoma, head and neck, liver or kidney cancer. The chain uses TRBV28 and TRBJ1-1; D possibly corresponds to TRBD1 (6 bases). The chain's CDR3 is CASSFYGGLKNTEAFF. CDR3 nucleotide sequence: TGTGCCAGCAGTTTTTACGGGGGGCTTAAGAACACTGAAGCTTTCTTT.